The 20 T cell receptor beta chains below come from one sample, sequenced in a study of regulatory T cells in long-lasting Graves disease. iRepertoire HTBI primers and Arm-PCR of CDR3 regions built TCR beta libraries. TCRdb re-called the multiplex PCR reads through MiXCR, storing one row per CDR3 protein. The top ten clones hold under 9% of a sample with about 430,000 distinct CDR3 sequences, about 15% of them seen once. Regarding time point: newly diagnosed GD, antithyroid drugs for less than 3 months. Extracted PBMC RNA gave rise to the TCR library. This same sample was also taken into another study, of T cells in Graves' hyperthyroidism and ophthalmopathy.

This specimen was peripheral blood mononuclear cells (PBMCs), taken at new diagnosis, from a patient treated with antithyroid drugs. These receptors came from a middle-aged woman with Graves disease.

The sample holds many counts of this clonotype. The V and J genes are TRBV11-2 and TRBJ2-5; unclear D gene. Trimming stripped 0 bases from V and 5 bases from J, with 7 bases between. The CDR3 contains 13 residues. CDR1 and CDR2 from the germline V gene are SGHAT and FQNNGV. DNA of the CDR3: TGTGCCAGCAGCTTAGAGTCTTTGGAGACCCAGTACTTC. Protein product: CASSLESLETQYF.

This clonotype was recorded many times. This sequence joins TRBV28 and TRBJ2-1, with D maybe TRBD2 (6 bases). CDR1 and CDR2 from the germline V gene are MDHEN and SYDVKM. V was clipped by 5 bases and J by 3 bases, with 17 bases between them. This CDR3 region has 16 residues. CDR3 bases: TGTGCCAGCAGTCCCTCGGGAGCGGCCTTCTACAATGAGCAGTTCTTC. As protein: CASSPSGAAFYNEQFF.

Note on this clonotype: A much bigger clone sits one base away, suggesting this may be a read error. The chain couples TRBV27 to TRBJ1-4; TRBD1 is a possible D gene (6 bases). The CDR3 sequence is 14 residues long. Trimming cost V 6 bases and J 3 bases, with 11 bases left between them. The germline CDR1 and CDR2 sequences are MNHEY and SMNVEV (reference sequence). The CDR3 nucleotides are TGTGCCAGCAGCGGGGCAGGGGCTAATGAAAAACTGTTTTTT. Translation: CASSGAGANEKLFF.

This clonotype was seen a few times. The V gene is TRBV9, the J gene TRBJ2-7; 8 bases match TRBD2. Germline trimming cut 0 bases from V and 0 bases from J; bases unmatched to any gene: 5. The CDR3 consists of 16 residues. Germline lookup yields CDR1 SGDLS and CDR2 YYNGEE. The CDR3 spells CASSVDAGGSSYEQYF. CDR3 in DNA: TGTGCCAGCAGCGTAGATGCGGGGGGAAGCTCCTACGAGCAGTACTTC.

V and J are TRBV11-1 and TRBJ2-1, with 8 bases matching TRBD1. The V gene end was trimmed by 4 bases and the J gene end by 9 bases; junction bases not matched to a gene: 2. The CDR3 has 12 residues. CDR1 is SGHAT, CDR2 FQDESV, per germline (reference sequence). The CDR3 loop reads CASSWTGIEQFF. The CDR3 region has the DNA TGTGCCAGCAGCTGGACAGGGATTGAGCAGTTCTTC. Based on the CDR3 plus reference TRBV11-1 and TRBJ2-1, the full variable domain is EAEVAQSPRYKITEKSQAVAFWCDPISGHATLYWYRQILGQGPELLVQFQDESVVDDSQLPKDRFSAERLKGVDSTLKIQPAELGDSAMYLCASSWTGIEQFFGPGTRLTVL.

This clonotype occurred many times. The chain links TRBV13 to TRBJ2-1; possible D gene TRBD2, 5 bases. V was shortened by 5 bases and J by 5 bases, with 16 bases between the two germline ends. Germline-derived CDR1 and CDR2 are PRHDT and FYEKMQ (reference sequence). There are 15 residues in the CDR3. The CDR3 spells CASSLAGISHNEQFF. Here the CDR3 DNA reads TGTGCCAGCAGCCTGGCGGGCATATCCCACAATGAGCAGTTCTTC.

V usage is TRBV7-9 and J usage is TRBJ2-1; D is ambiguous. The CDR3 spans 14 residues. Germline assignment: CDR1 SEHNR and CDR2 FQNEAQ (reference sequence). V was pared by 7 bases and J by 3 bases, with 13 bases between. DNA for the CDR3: TGTGCCAGCAACCTCCCCGAGCGCTACAATGAGCAGTTCTTC. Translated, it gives CASNLPERYNEQFF.

CDR3: CSARPPWTSGSSRYEQFF. CDR3 bases: TGCAGTGCTAGACCACCGTGGACTAGCGGGAGTAGTAGGTATGAGCAGTTCTTC. The chain is built from TRBV20-1 and TRBJ2-1, with 13 positions matching TRBD2. This CDR3 comprises 18 residues. Germline CDR1 reads DFQATT; CDR2 reads SNEGSKA (reference sequence). V was pared by 2 bases and J by 8 bases, with 15 bases of the junction left unmatched.

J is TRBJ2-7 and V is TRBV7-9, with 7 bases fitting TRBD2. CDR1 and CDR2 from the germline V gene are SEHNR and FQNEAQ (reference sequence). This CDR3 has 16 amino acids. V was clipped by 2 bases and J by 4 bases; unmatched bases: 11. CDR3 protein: CASSLFRDYKTYEQYF. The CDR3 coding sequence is TGTGCCAGCAGCTTATTTAGGGACTATAAAACTTACGAGCAGTACTTC.

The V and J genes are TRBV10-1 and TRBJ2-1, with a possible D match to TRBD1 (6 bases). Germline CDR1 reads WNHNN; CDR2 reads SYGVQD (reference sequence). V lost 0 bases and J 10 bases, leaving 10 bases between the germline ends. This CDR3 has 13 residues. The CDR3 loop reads CASSESGAMEQFF. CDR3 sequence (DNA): TGCGCCAGCAGTGAGTCGGGGGCGATGGAGCAGTTCTTC.

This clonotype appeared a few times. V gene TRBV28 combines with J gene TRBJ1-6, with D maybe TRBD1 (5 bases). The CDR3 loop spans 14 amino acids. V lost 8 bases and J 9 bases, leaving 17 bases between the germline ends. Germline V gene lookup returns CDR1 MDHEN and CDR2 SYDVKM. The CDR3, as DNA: TGTGCCAGCTTTAGTTTGGGACCCTCTTCACCCCTCCACTTT. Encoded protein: CASFSLGPSSPLHF.

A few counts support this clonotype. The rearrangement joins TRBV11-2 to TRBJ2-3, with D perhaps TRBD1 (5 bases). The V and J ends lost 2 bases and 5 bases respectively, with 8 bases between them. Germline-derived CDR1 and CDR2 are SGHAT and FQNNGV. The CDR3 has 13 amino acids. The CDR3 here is CASSLRGIDTQYF. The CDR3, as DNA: TGTGCCAGCAGCTTAAGGGGAATAGATACGCAGTATTTT.

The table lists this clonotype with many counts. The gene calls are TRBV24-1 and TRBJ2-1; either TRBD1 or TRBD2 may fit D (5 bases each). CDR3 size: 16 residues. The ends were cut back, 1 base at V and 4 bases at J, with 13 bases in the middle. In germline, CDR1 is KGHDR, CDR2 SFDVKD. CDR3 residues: CATSDFGGRSYNEQFF. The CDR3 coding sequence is TGTGCCACCAGTGATTTTGGGGGACGCTCTTACAATGAGCAGTTCTTC.

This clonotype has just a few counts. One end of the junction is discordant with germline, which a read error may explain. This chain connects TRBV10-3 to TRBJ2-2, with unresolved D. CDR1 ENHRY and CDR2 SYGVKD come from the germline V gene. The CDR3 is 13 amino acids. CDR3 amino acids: CAISESESGQLFF. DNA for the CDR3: TGTGCCATCAGTGAGTCCGAGTCCGGGCAGCTGTTTTTT.

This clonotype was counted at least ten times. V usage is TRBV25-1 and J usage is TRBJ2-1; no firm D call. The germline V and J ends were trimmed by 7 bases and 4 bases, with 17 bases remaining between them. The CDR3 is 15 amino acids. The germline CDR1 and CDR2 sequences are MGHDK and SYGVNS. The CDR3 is CASTRSLSEYNEQFF. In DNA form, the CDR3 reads TGTGCCAGCACCCGGTCCTTAAGCGAGTACAATGAGCAGTTCTTC.

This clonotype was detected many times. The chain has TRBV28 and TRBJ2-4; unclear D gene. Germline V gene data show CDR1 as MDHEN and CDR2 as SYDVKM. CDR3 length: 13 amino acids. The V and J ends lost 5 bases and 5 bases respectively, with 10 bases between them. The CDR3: CASSPPGQNIQYF. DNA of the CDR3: TGTGCCAGCAGTCCACCAGGCCAAAACATTCAGTACTTC.

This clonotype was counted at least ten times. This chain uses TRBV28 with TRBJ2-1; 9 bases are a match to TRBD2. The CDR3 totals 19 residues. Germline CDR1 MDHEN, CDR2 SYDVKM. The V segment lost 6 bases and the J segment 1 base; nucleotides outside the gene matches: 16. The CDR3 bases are TGTGCCAGCAGGTCCGGGACTAGCATAATAATCGGGTCCTACAATGAGCAGTTCTTC. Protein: CASRSGTSIIIGSYNEQFF.

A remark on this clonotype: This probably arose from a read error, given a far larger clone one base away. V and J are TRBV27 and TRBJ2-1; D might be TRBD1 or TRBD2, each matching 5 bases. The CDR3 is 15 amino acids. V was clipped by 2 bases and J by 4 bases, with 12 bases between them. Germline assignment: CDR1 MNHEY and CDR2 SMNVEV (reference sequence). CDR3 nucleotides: TGTGCCAGCAGTTTACTACGGGGACCTTACAATGAGCAGTTCTTC. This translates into CASSLLRGPYNEQFF.

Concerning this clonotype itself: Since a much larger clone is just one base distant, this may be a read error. The CDR3 spells CASSYDRLAGAPPSYNGQFF. CDR3 coding DNA: TGTGCCAGCAGTTACGATAGATTAGCGGGAGCCCCCCCATCCTACAATGGGCAGTTCTTC. The chain carries TRBV6-8 and TRBJ2-1, with 9 positions matching TRBD2. The CDR3 has 20 residues. From germline, CDR1 is MNHGY and CDR2 SAAAGT.

Written as DNA, the CDR3 is TGTGCCAGTAGTATCTCGGGTCCTGGAAACACCATATATTTT. It is translated as CASSISGPGNTIYF. V gene TRBV19 combines with J gene TRBJ1-3; D is ambiguous. V gave up 3 bases and J gave up 2 bases, with 8 bases separating them. Germline loops: CDR1 LNHDA, CDR2 SQIVND (reference sequence). The CDR3 runs 14 residues.